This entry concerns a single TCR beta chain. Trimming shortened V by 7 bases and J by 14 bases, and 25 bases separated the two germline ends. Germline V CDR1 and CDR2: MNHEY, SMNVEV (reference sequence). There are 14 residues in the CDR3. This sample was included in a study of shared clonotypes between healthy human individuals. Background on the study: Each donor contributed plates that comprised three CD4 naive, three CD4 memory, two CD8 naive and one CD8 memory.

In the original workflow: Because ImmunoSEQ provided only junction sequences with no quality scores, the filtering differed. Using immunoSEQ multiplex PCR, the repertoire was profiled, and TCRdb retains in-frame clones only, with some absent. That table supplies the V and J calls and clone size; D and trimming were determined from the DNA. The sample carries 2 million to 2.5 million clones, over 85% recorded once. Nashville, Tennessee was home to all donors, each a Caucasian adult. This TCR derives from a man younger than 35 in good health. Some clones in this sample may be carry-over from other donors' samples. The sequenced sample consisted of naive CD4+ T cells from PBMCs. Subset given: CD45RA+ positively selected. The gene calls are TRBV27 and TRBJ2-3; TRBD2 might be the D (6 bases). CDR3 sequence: CASTLQLSGASRYF. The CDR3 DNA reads TGTGCCAGCACTTTGCAACTTAGCGGAGCCTCGAGGTATTTT.